This is a list of T cell receptor beta chains from one sample in a study of identical twins. TCRdb passed the 5' RACE reads through MiXCR, listing each CDR3 protein once. The sample contains hundreds of thousands of distinct CDR3 sequences, less than 8% of which appear only once. The sample also formed part of further work on yellow fever vaccine responses in identical twins.

Sequenced: memory (CD45RO+) T cells sorted from blood. Source of these receptors: a woman aged 18-29 years in good health. Each CDR3 is given with its conserved first and last residue. The D gene is left open where the match is weak. A row's size may be missing; if present it is once, few, many or a size class.

many,TRBD1,TRBV29-1,TRBJ1-2,TGCAGCGGACAGGGGGCAGACTATGGCTACACCTTC,CSGQGADYGYTF
NA,NA,TRBV5-6,TRBJ1-2,TGTGCCAGCAGCTTTTCCCCTAGGGAGAACTATGGCTACACCTTC,CASSFSPRENYGYTF
few,TRBD1,TRBV7-2,TRBJ1-4,TGTGCCAGCAGCCTCCCAACAGGGGGTCGGGAAAAACTGTTTTTT,CASSLPTGGREKLFF
NA,TRBD2,TRBV7-2,TRBJ2-7,TGTGCCAGCAGCTTTAGCGGGAATACCTTGGGGGAGCAGTACTTC,CASSFSGNTLGEQYF
NA,TRBD1,TRBV20-1,TRBJ1-1,TGCAGTGCTGAAGGGGGACAGGGGGTGCCTGAAGCTTTCTTT,CSAEGGQGVPEAFF
NA,TRBD1,TRBV28,TRBJ1-3,TGTGCCAGCAGTTCCGGGACAGGCCATACAAGAAGCTCTGGAAACACCATATATTTT,CASSSGTGHTRSSGNTIYF
many,NA,TRBV7-9,TRBJ2-3,TGTGCCAGCAGCTTAGGCGTAGTGGGAGATACAGATACGCAGTATTTT,CASSLGVVGDTDTQYF
NA,NA,TRBV20-1,TRBJ2-3,TGCAGTGCTAGATCCAGCACAGATACGCAGTATTTT,CSARSSTDTQYF
many,TRBD2,TRBV5-1,TRBJ2-7,TGCGCCAGCAGCTCCCTCCTAGCGGGAGGAACCGACTACGAGCAGTACTTC,CASSSLLAGGTDYEQYF
NA,TRBD2,TRBV7-2,TRBJ2-5,TGTGCCAGCAGCTTAGCACGGGAGGGGTACGGGACCCAGTACTTC,CASSLAREGYGTQYF
few,TRBD2,TRBV19,TRBJ2-1,TGTGCCAGTAGTATAGTGGGACTAGCGGCCCGAGGGGAGCAGTTCTTC,CASSIVGLAARGEQFF
many,NA,TRBV5-1,TRBJ2-1,TGCGCCAGCAGCCGCGGGACGGAGTCCTACAATGAGCAGTTCTTC,CASSRGTESYNEQFF
NA,TRBD2,TRBV19,TRBJ2-2,TGTGCCAGTAGTATCACCGGGACTAGCTTCGTCCGGAACACCGGGGAGCTGTTTTTT,CASSITGTSFVRNTGELFF
few,TRBD2,TRBV27,TRBJ2-7,TGTGCCAGCAGTTTAGGGTGGGGCGGGGGGGCCTTATACGAGCAGTACTTC,CASSLGWGGGALYEQYF